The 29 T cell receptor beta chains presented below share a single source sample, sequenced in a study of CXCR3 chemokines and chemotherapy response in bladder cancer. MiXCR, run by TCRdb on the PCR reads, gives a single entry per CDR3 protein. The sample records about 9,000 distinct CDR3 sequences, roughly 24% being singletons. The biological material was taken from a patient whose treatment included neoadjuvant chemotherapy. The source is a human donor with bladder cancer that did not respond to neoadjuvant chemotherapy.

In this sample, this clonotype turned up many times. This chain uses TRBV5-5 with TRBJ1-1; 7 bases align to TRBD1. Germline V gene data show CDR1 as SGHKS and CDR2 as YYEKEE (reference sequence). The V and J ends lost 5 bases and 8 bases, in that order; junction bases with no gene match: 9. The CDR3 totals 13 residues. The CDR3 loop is CASRIQGRPEAFF. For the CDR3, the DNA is TGTGCCAGCAGGATACAGGGGCGGCCCGAAGCTTTCTTT.

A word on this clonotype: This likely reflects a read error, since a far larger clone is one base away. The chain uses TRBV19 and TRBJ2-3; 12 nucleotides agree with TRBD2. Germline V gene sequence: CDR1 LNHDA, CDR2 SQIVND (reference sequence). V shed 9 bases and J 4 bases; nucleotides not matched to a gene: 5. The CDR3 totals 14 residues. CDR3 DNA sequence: TGTGCCAGCAGCCTAGCGGGGGGGCCAGATACGCAGTATTTT. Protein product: CASSLAGGPDTQYF.

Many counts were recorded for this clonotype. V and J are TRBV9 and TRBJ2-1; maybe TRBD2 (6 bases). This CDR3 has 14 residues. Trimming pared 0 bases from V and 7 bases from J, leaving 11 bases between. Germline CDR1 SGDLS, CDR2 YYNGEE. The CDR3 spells CASSVGGLTNEQFF. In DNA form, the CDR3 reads TGTGCCAGCAGCGTAGGGGGACTTACAAATGAGCAGTTCTTC. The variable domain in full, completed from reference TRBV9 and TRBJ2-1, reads DSGVTQTPKHLITATGQRVTLRCSPRSGDLSVYWYQQSLDQGLQFLIQYYNGEERAKGNILERFSAQQFPDLHSELNLSSLELGDSALYFCASSVGGLTNEQFFGPGTRLTVL.

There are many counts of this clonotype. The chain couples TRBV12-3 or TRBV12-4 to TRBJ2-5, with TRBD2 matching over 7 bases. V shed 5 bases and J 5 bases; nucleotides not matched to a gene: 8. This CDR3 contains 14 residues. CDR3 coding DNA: TGTGCCAGCAGTCCCGTCCTAGCGGTGGAGACCCAGTACTTC. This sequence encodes CASSPVLAVETQYF.

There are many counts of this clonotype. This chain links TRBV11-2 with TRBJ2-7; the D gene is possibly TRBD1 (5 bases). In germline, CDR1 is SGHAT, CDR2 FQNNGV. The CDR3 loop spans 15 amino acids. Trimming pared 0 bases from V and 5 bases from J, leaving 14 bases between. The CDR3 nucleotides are TGTGCCAGCAGCTTAGATCGGCCCCAGGGCCACGAGCAGTACTTC. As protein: CASSLDRPQGHEQYF.

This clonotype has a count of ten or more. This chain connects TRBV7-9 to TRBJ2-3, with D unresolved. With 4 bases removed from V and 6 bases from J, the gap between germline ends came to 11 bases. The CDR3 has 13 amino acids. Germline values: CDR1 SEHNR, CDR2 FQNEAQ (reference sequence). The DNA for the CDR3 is TGTGCCAGCAGCTCTCGGGTGGGGGATACGCAGTATTTT. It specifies CASSSRVGDTQYF.

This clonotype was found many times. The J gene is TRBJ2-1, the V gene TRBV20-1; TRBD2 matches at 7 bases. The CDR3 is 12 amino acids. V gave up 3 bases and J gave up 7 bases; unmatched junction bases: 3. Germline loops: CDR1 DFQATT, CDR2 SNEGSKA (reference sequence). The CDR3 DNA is TGCAGTGCTAGCGGGGGGTGGAATGAGCAGTTCTTC. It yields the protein CSASGGWNEQFF.

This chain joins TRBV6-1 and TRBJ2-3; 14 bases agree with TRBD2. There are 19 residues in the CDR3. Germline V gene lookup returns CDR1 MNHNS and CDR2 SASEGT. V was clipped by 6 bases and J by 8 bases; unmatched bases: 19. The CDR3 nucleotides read TGTGCCAGCAGGACCCCTGGACTAGCGGGGGGCCCTAGCAAGGGTACGCAGTATTTT. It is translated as CASRTPGLAGGPSKGTQYF.

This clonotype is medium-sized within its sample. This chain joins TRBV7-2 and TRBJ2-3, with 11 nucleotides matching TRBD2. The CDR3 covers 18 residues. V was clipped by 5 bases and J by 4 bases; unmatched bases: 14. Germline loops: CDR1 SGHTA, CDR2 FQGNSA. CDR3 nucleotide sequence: TGTGCCAGCAGCCCAATCAGAGATAGCGGGGGGGCCGCAGATACGCAGTATTTT. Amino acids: CASSPIRDSGGAADTQYF.

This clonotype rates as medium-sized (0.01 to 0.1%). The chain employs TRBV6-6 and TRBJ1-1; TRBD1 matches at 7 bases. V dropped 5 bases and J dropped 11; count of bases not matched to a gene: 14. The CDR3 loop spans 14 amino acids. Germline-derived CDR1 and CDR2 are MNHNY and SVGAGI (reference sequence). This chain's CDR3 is CASSGAGQLSSAFF. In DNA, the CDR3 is TGTGCCAGCAGTGGAGCGGGACAGCTATCTTCGGCTTTCTTT.

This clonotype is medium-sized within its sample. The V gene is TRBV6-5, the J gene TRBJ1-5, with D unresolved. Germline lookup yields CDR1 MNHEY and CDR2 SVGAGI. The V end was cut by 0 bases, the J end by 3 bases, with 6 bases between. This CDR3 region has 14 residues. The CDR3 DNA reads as TGTGCCAGCAGTTACTCAGGGCTCAATCAGCCCCAGCATTTT. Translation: CASSYSGLNQPQHF.

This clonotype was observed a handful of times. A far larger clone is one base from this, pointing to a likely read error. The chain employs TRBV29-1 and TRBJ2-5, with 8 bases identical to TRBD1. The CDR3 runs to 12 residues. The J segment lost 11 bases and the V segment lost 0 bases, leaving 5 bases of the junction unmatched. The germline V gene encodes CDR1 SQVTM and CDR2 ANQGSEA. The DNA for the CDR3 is TGCAGCGTTGAAGAGGACAGGGATGAGCAGTACTTC. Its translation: CSVEEDRDEQYF.

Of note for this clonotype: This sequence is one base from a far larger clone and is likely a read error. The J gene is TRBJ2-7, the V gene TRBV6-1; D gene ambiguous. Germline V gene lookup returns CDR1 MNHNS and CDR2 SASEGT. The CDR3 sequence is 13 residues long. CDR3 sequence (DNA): TGTGCCAGCAGTTACCCGCCCCTTTACGACCAGTACTTC. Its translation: CASSYPPLYDQYF.

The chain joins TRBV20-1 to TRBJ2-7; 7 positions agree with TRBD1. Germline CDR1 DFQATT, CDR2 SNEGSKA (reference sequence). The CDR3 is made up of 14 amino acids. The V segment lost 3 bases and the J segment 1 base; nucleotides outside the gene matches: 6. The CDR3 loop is CSASGVGQSYEQYF. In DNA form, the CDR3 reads TGCAGTGCTAGTGGGGTGGGACAGTCCTACGAGCAGTACTTC.

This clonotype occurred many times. CDR3 bases: TGTGCCAGCAGGGGGGGGAGCAATCAGCCCCAGCATTTT. Its translation is CASRGGSNQPQHF. The chain couples TRBV27 to TRBJ1-5, with a possible D match to TRBD1 (5 bases). The ends were cut back, 6 bases at V and 1 base at J, with 7 bases in the middle. The CDR3 loop spans 13 amino acids. CDR1 MNHEY and CDR2 SMNVEV come from the germline V gene (reference sequence).

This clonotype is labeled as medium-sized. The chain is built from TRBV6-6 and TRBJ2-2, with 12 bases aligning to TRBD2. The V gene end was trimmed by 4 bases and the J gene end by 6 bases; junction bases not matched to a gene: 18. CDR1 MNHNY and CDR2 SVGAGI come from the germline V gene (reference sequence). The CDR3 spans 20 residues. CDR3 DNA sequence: TGTGCCAGCAGTTTTCCGGGAGGACGTTACTCTAGCGGGGGGGCCGGGGAGCTGTTTTTT. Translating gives CASSFPGGRYSSGGAGELFF.

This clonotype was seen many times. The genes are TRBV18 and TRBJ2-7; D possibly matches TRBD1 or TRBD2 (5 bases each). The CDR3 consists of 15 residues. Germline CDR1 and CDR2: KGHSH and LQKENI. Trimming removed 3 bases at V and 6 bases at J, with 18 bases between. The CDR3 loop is CASSPQLDGTAEQYF. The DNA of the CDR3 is TGTGCCAGCTCACCCCAACTAGACGGGACCGCCGAGCAGTACTTC.

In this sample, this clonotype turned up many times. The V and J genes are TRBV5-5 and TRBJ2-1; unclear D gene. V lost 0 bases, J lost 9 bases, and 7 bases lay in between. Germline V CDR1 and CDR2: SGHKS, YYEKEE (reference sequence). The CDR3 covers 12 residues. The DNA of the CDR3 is TGTGCCAGCAGCTTGGCGGGCGGTGAGCAGTTCTTC. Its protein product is CASSLAGGEQFF.

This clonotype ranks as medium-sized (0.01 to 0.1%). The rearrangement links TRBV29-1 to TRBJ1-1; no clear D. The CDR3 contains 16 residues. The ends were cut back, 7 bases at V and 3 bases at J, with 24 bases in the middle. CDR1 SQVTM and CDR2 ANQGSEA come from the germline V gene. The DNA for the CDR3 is TGCAGCGCCTTAAGCGGGTTCCGTTCCGGGGACACTGAAGCTTTCTTT. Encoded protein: CSALSGFRSGDTEAFF.

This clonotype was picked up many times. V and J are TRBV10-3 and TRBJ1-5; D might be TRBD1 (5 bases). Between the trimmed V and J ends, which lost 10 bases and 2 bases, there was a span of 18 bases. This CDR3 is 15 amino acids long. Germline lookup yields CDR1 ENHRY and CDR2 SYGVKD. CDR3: CATTEGLGGNQPQHF. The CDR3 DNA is TGTGCCACAACGGAGGGGTTGGGGGGCAATCAGCCCCAGCATTTT.

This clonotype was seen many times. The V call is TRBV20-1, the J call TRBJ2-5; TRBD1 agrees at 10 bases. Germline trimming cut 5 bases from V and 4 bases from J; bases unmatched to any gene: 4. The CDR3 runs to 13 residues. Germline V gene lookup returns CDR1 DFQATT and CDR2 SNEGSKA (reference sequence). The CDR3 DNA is TGCAGTGCTTCGACAGGGGGCGGAGAGACCCAGTACTTC. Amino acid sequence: CSASTGGGETQYF.

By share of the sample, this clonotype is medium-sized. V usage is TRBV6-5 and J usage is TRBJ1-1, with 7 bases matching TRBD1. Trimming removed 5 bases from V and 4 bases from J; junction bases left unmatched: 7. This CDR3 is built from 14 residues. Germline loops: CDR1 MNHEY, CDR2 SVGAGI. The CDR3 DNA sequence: TGTGCCAGCAGTCCTCTACAGGGGACCACTGAAGCTTTCTTT. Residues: CASSPLQGTTEAFF.

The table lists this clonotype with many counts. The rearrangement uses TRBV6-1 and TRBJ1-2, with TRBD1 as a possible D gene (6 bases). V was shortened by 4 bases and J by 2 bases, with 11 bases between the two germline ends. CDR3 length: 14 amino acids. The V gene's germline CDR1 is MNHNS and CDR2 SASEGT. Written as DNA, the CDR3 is TGTGCCAGCAGTGTAAACAGGGCAAACTATGGCTACACCTTC. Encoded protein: CASSVNRANYGYTF.

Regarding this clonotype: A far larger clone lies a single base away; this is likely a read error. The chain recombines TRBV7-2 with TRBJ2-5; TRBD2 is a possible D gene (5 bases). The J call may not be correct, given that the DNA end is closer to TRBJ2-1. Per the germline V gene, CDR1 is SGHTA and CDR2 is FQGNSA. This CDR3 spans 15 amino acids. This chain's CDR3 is CASIPSGLRGHEQFF. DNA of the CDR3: TGTGCCAGCATCCCCTCTGGACTGCGAGGACATGAGCAGTTCTTC.

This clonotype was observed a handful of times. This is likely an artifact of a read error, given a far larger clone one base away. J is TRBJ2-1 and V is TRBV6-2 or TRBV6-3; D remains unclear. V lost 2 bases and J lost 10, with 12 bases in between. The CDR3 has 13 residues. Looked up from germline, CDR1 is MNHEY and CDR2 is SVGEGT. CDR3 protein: CASSYPPLYEQFF. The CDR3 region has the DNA TGTGCCAGCAGTTACCCGCCCCTTTACGAGCAGTTCTTC.

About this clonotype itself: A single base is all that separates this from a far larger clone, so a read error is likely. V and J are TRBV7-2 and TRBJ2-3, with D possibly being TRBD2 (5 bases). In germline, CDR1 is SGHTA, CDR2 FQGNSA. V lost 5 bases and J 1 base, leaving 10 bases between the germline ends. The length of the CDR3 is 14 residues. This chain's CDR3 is CASSPWGGTDTQYF. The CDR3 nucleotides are TGTGCCAGCAGCCCTTGGGGAGGCACAGATACGCAGTATTTT.

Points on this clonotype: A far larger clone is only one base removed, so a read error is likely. The CDR3 loop reads CATSEPESGRGGQDNEQYF. The CDR3 region has the DNA TGTGCCACCAGTGAGCCCGAGTCTGGAAGAGGGGGACAGGACAATGAGCAGTACTTC. The V call is TRBV24-1, the J call TRBJ2-7; 8 positions match TRBD1. CDR1 and CDR2 from the germline V gene are KGHDR and SFDVKD. Unmatched junction bases numbered 23, after V lost 4 bases and J lost 7 bases. CDR3 length: 19 amino acids.

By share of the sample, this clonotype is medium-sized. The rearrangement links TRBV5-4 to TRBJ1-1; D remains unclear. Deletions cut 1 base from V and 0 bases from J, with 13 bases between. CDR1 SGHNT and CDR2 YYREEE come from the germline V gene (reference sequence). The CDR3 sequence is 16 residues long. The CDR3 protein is CASSLTWGSLNTEAFF. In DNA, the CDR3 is TGTGCCAGCAGCTTGACATGGGGATCCCTGAACACTGAAGCTTTCTTT.

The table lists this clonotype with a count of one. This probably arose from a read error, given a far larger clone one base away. The CDR3 spells CASGRADSPFHF. The CDR3 DNA reads as TGTGCCAGCGGCCGGGCAGATTCACCCTTCCACTTT. V is TRBV12-3 or TRBV12-4 and J is TRBJ1-6; D remains unclear. CDR3 length: 12 residues.